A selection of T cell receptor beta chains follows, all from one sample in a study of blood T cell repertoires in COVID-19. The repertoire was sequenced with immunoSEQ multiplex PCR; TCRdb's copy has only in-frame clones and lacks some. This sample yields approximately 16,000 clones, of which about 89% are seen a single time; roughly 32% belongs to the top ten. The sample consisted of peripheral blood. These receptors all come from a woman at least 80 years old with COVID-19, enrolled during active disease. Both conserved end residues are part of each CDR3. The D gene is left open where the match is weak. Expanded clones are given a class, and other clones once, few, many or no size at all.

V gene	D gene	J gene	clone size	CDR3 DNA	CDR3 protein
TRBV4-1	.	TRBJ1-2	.	TGCGCCAGCAGCATAAGGGACTCAAACTATGGCTACACCTTC	CASSIRDSNYGYTF
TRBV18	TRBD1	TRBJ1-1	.	TGTGCCAGCTCACGCCTGGACAGGGGTAGGAACACTGAAGCTTTCTTT	CASSRLDRGRNTEAFF
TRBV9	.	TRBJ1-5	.	TGTGCCAGCAGCGTAGGGGGCAGGGGAGATCAGCCCCAGCATTTT	CASSVGGRGDQPQHF
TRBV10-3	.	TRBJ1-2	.	TGTGCCATCAGTGAGGGAGGGGGGGTTTATGGCTACACCTTC	CAISEGGGVYGYTF
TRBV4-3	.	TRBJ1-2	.	TGCGCCAGCAGCCAAGATCTGTCGGGGTTTCGCGGCTACACCTTC	CASSQDLSGFRGYTF
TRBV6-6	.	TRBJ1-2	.	TGTGCCAGCAGTCCGCGACAGGCGCCACCTTGGGGCTACACCTTC	CASSPRQAPPWGYTF
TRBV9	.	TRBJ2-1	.	TGTGCCAGCAGCGTATTCTCCGGGACTGATTCCTACAATGAGCAGTTCTTC	CASSVFSGTDSYNEQFF
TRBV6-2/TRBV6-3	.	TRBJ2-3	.	TGTGCCAGCAGTTACGGGGCAATTACGCAGTATTTT	CASSYGAITQYF
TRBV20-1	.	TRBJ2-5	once	TGCAGTGCTATAGGGGGAGAGACCCAGTACTTC	CSAIGGETQYF
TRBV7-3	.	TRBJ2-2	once	TGTGCCAGCAGTCTCAGGGGTCCCGGGGAGCTGTTTTTT	CASSLRGPGELFF
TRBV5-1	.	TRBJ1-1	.	TGCGCCAGCAGCTTAAGGGGGACGGCGGTTGAAGCTTTCTTT	CASSLRGTAVEAFF
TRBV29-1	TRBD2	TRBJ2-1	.	TGCAGCGTGACCGAACCGGGACTAGCGGGAGGGCCTGACAATGAGCAGTTCTTC	CSVTEPGLAGGPDNEQFF
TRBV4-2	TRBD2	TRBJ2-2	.	TGTGCCAGCAGCCAAGTCAAGGGACTAGATGTGAGCGGGGAGCTGTTTTTT	CASSQVKGLDVSGELFF
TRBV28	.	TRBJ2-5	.	.	CASRLRAGTGELQETQYF
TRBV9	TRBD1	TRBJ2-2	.	TGTGCCAGCAGCGGACGGACAGGCAACGAGCAGGGGCTGTTTTTT	CASSGRTGNEQGLFF
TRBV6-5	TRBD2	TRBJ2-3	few	TGTGCCAGCAGCCGTAGCGGGGCGGGAGATACGCAGTATTTT	CASSRSGAGDTQYF
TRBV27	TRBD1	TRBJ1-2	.	TGTGCCAGCAGTTGGAGACAGGGCAACTATGGCTACACCTTC	CASSWRQGNYGYTF
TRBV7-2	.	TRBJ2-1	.	TGTGCCAGCAGCTTAGCGCAATACAGTGATGAGCAGTTCTTC	CASSLAQYSDEQFF
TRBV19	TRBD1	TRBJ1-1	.	TGTGCCAGTAGTATAACGGACAGGCTACCGACTGAAGCTTTCTTT	CASSITDRLPTEAFF
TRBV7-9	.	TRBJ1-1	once	TGTGCCAGCTTCAGAGGGGGGAACACTGAAGCTTTCTTT	CASFRGGNTEAFF
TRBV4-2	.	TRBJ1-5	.	TGTGCCAGCAGCCAAGACAGACTCAATCAGCCCCAGCATTTT	CASSQDRLNQPQHF
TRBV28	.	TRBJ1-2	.	TGTGCCAGCAGTTTAGAGCTCGGCTACACCTTC	CASSLELGYTF